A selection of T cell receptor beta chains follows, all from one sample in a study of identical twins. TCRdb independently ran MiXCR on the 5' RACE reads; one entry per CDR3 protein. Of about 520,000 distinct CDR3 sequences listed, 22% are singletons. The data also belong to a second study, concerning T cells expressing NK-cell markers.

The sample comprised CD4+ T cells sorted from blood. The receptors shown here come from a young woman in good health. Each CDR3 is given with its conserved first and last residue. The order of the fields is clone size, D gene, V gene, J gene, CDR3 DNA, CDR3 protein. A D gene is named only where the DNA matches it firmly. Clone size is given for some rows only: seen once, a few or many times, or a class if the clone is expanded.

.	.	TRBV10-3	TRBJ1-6	TGTGCCATCAGGGAAATCTACTCATCGAATTCACCCCTCCACTTT	CAIREIYSSNSPLHF
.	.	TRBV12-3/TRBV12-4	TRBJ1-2	TGTGCCAGCAGCCCGTGGGGGCCTGATGGCTACACCTTC	CASSPWGPDGYTF
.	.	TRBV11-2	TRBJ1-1	TGTGCCAGCAGCTTAGCAGGGCCCGCTGAAGCTTTCTTT	CASSLAGPAEAFF
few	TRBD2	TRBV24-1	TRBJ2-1	TGTGCCACCAGTGACCCGCTAGGAGCGGGAGGAAGGCAGTTCTTC	CATSDPLGAGGRQFF
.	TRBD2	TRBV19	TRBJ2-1	TGTGCCAGTAGTACCCTAGCGGGATCGGCTAATGAGCAGTTCTTC	CASSTLAGSANEQFF
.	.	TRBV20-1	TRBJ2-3	TGCAGTGCCACACCACGGGGCACAGATACGCAGTATTTT	CSATPRGTDTQYF
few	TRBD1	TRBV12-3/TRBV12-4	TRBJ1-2	TGTGCCAGCAGGGGGGACAGAACTTACACCTTC	CASRGDRTYTF
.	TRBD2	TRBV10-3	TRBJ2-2	TGTGCCATCCTTAGCGGGAGTTCGACCGGGGAGCTGTTTTTT	CAILSGSSTGELFF
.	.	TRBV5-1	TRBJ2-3	TGCGCCAGCAGCTTGGCCATTCCCTCCAGGCCGTATTTT	CASSLAIPSRPYF
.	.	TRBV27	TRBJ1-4	TGTGCCAGCAGTTTACGGGGGGCCGATGAAAAACTGTTTTTT	CASSLRGADEKLFF
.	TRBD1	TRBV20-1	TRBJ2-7	TGCAGTGTTCAGGGACAGGGAGCTTCCGAGCAGTACTTC	CSVQGQGASEQYF
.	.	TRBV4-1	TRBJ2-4	TGCGCCAGCAGCCAAGACGGCGGCAAAAACATTCAGTACTTC	CASSQDGGKNIQYF
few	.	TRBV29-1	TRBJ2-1	TGCAGCGTTGAGAAGCAGACCTACAATGAGCAGTTCTTC	CSVEKQTYNEQFF
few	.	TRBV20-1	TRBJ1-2	TGCAGTGCTAGCCGCATCCAGGGGAACTATGGCTACACCTTC	CSASRIQGNYGYTF
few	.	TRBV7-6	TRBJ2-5	TGTGCCAGCAGCTTAGTGCGGGGGCGTGCGGAGACCCAGTACTTC	CASSLVRGRAETQYF
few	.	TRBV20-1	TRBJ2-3	TGCAGTGCACGGGGCTGGCCAGGAGGCACATATACGCAGTATTTT	CSARGWPGGTYTQYF
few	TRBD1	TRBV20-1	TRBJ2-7	TGCAGTGCTCTCGACAGGGGAAGCTCCTACGAGCAGTACTTC	CSALDRGSSYEQYF
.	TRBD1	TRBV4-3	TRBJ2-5	TGCGCCAGCAGCCAAGATAGCGGGACAGGGGAAATGGAGACCCAGTACTTC	CASSQDSGTGEMETQYF
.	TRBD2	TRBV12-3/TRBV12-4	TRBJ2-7	TGTGCCAGCAGCCCTAGCGGGATCAGCTCCTACGAGCAGTACTTC	CASSPSGISSYEQYF
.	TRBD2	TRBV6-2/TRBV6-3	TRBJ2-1	TGTGCCAGCAAGGTCATGAGCGGGAGGGACAATGAGCAGTTCTTC	CASKVMSGRDNEQFF
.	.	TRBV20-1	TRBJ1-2	TGCAGTGCTAGAGAGATCACAGTTACCGGCTACACCTTC	CSAREITVTGYTF
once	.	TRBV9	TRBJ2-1	TGTACCAGCAGCGTAGTTGGAGGGCCCTCCTACAATGAGCAGTTCTTC	CTSSVVGGPSYNEQFF
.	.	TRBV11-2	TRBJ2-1	TGTGCCAGCAGCTCCTGGGAGGTCCCTCACAATGAGCAGTTCTTC	CASSSWEVPHNEQFF
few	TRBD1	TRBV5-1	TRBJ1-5	TGCGCCAGCAGCCCTGGGACAGCCGGTCAGCCCCAGCATTTT	CASSPGTAGQPQHF
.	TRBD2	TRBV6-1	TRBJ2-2	TGTGCCAGCAGTCCCCGACGACTAGCTAACACCGGGGAGCTGTTTTTT	CASSPRRLANTGELFF
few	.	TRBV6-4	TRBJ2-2	TGTGCCAGCAGCGCGAACACCGGGGAGCTGTTTTTT	CASSANTGELFF
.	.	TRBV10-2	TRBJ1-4	TGCGCCGCTTCTCGACAGGCTGGAAGGGAAAAACTGTTTTTT	CAASRQAGREKLFF
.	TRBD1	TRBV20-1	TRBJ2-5	TGCAGTGCTCAGGGTCAGGGGGAAGAGACCCAGTACTTC	CSAQGQGEETQYF
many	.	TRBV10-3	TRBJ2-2	TGTGCCATCAGTCACCATGGGCAAGCGAACACCGGGGAGCTGTTTTTT	CAISHHGQANTGELFF
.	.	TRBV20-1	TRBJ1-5	TGCAGTGCTAGGGCAAGGCGTAATCAGCCCCAGCATTTT	CSARARRNQPQHF
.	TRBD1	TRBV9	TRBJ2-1	TGTGCCAGCAGCGCTACCGGGACAGGGGTATCCAATGAGCAGTTCTTC	CASSATGTGVSNEQFF
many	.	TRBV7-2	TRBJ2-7	TGTGCCAGCGGTCGATCCGAGCAGTACTTC	CASGRSEQYF
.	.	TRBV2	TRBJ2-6	TGTGCCAGCAGTAAACGTAAAGCCAACGTCCTGACTTTC	CASSKRKANVLTF
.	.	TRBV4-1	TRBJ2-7	TGCGCCAGCAGCCAAAGGTACGGGACGGCAGGCTCCTACGAGCAGTACTTC	CASSQRYGTAGSYEQYF
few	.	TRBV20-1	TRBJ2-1	TGCAGTGCTAGAGATCGCGGAGGGGTATCGTATGAGCAGTTCTTC	CSARDRGGVSYEQFF
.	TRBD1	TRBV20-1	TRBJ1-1	TGCAGTGCGACCGGGACAGGGCTAAACACTGAAGCTTTCTTT	CSATGTGLNTEAFF